The next 32 T cell receptor beta chains were all read from a single sample in a study of cytomegalovirus exposure and HLA in healthy donors. The PCR contained 60 Vbeta and 13 Jbeta primers. Sequencing used immunoSEQ multiplex PCR; TCRdb keeps in-frame clones, though not all of them. The table records about 110,000 clones, 60% to 85% of them present only once. The sequenced sample was PBMCs. Receptors were obtained from a woman aged 60 to 75 in good health and CMV-seropositive.

The rearrangement links TRBV21-1 to TRBJ1-1. TRBV21-1 is given as a pseudogene. CDR3 length equals 15 residues. The CDR3 here is CASSGPGRDNTEAFF. Written as DNA, the CDR3 is TGTGCCAGCAGCGGCCCGGGGAGGGACAACACTGAAGCTTTCTTT.

The rearrangement uses TRBV29-1 and TRBJ2-1, with a possible D match to TRBD2 (5 bases). The germline gives CDR1 SQVTM, CDR2 ANQGSEA. The CDR3 runs to 13 residues. Deletions cut 5 bases from V and 0 bases from J, with 8 bases between. The CDR3 coding sequence is TGCAGCGTTACTAGGAGCTCCTACAATGAGCAGTTCTTC. It yields the protein CSVTRSSYNEQFF.

This sequence joins TRBV28 and TRBJ1-5; 10 positions match TRBD1. Unmatched junction bases numbered 2, after V lost 6 bases and J lost 6 bases. The germline CDR1 and CDR2 sequences are MDHEN and SYDVKM. The CDR3 has 13 amino acids. The CDR3 sequence is CASRGQGLQPQHF. CDR3 nucleotide sequence: TGTGCCAGCAGGGGACAGGGGCTTCAGCCCCAGCATTTT.

The chain joins TRBV6-1 to TRBJ2-7; D uncertain. The V and J ends lost 4 bases and 1 base respectively, with 5 bases between them. CDR1 is MNHNS, CDR2 SASEGT, per germline. The CDR3 totals 12 residues. Here the CDR3 DNA reads TGTGCCAGCAGTGCCAGTTCCTACGAGCAGTACTTC. Its protein is CASSASSYEQYF.

In this sample, this clone turned up once. The junction departs from germline at one end; a sequencing error may be responsible. The rearrangement uses TRBV7-9 and TRBJ2-2, with TRBD2 matching over 7 bases. Germline V lookup: CDR1 SEHNR, CDR2 FQNEAQ (reference sequence). CDR3 length: 14 residues. This chain's CDR3 is CASSLVGYGGGLFF. For the CDR3, the DNA is TGTGCCAGCAGCTTAGTAGGTTACGGCGGGGGGCTGTTTTTT.

This chain connects TRBV12-5 to TRBJ2-1; 10 positions agree with TRBD2. The germline V gene encodes CDR1 LGHNT and CDR2 FRNRAP. This CDR3 has 16 amino acids. J gave up 8 bases and V 2 bases, and 9 bases lay outside the gene matches. In nucleotides, the CDR3 is TGTGCTAGTGGTTTGCCTAGCGGGAGCGTCGGGGATGAGCAGTTCTTC. It codes for CASGLPSGSVGDEQFF. Together with reference TRBV12-5 and TRBJ2-1, the CDR3 gives the full variable domain: DARVTQTPRHKVTEMGQEVTMRCQPILGHNTVFWYRQTMMQGLELLAYFRNRAPLDDSGMPKDRFSAEMPDATLATLKIQPSEPRDSAVYFCASGLPSGSVGDEQFFGPGTRLTVL.

Note on this clone: Other DNA sequences within the sample encode an identical CDR3. The chain couples TRBV7-3 to TRBJ1-1, with a tentative D call TRBD1 (5 bases). The CDR3 totals 13 residues. CDR1 SGHTA and CDR2 FQGTGA come from the germline V gene. V dropped 6 bases and J dropped 0 bases, with 8 bases sitting between them. The DNA of the CDR3 is TGTGCCAGCAGTTCGACAGTGAACACTGAAGCTTTCTTT. Protein: CASSSTVNTEAFF.

The V gene is TRBV5-4, the J gene TRBJ2-7; 7 bases are a match to TRBD1. Trimming cost V 0 bases and J 0 bases; bases outside gene matches: 3. The germline CDR1 and CDR2 sequences are SGHNT and YYREEE (reference sequence). The CDR3 consists of 15 residues. Here the CDR3 DNA reads TGTGCCAGCAGCTTGGTAGACAGGGACTCCTACGAGCAGTACTTC. It yields the protein CASSLVDRDSYEQYF.

The chain uses TRBV19 and TRBJ1-3; possibly TRBD1 for D (6 bases). Trimming left V 7 bases short and J 0 bases short, with 16 bases between. The CDR3 runs to 16 residues. Per the germline V gene, CDR1 is LNHDA and CDR2 is SQIVND (reference sequence). The CDR3 sequence is CASTPGQTSSGNTIYF. DNA of the CDR3: TGTGCCAGTACCCCGGGACAAACTAGCTCTGGAAACACCATATATTTT.

The V and J genes are TRBV28 and TRBJ2-6; 7 bases are a match to TRBD2. V lost 2 bases to trimming and J lost 5 bases; unmatched junction nucleotides: 6. The CDR3 runs 16 residues. The germline V gene encodes CDR1 MDHEN and CDR2 SYDVKM. This chain's CDR3 is CASSLRGGSRANVLTF. DNA of the CDR3: TGTGCCAGCAGTTTACGAGGCGGGAGTAGGGCCAACGTCCTGACTTTC.

This chain joins TRBV6-1 and TRBJ2-7; 7 bases match TRBD1. This CDR3 has 15 amino acids. The germline V gene encodes CDR1 MNHNS and CDR2 SASEGT. With V trimmed by 0 bases and J by 3 bases, 5 bases remained unmatched. CDR3 sequence reads: CASSEAWGQNYEQYF. The CDR3 DNA reads TGTGCCAGCAGTGAAGCGTGGGGACAGAACTACGAGCAGTACTTC.

V usage is TRBV6-6 and J usage is TRBJ2-7; weak D call: TRBD1 (6 bases). The CDR3 runs 12 residues. Germline V CDR1 and CDR2: MNHNY, SVGAGI (reference sequence). Trimming shortened V by 6 bases and J by 4 bases, and 10 bases separated the two germline ends. The CDR3 here is CASSYTGYEQYF. DNA for the CDR3: TGTGCCAGCAGCTACACAGGGTACGAGCAGTACTTC.

The rearrangement uses TRBV18 and TRBJ2-7; the D gene is possibly TRBD1 (6 bases). The V and J ends lost 3 bases and 0 bases respectively, with 12 bases between them. The CDR3 is made up of 15 amino acids. Germline CDR1 and CDR2: KGHSH and LQKENI. CDR3 coding DNA: TGTGCCAGCTCACCCGCCCAGGGGATCTCCTACGAGCAGTACTTC. Translating it yields CASSPAQGISYEQYF.

The chain employs TRBV9 and TRBJ2-5, with a weak D call TRBD2 (6 bases). V was cut by 2 bases and J by 3 bases, with 11 bases left in between. The V gene's germline CDR1 is SGDLS and CDR2 YYNGEE. This CDR3 contains 14 residues. CDR3 sequence: CASSVGLGEETQYF. CDR3 nucleotide sequence: TGTGCCAGCAGCGTGGGACTCGGTGAAGAGACCCAGTACTTC. Combining the CDR3 with reference TRBV9 and TRBJ2-5 gives the whole variable domain DSGVTQTPKHLITATGQRVTLRCSPRSGDLSVYWYQQSLDQGLQFLIQYYNGEERAKGNILERFSAQQFPDLHSELNLSSLELGDSALYFCASSVGLGEETQYFGPGTRLLVL.

This chain connects TRBV27 to TRBJ2-5; D gene unclear. CDR1 MNHEY and CDR2 SMNVEV come from the germline V gene (reference sequence). V was cut by 5 bases and J by 5 bases, with 15 bases left in between. This CDR3 has 14 residues. CDR3 bases: TGTGCCAGCAGTCAAACAGAGTGGCACGAGACCCAGTACTTC. Residues: CASSQTEWHETQYF.

This clone was seen more than once but under ten times. The rearrangement links TRBV6-1 to TRBJ1-1; TRBD1 aligns across 7 bases. Germline CDR1 reads MNHNS; CDR2 reads SASEGT. V lost 5 bases, J lost 1 base, and 4 bases stayed unmatched. The CDR3 has 14 amino acids. CDR3 loop: CASSPGTANTEAFF. CDR3 nucleotide sequence: TGTGCCAGCAGTCCCGGGACAGCGAACACTGAAGCTTTCTTT.

The chain links TRBV7-2 to TRBJ1-2, with 8 bases identical to TRBD1. Germline V gene data show CDR1 as SGHTA and CDR2 as FQGNSA. The CDR3 consists of 14 residues. V was pared by 8 bases and J by 6 bases, with 11 bases of the junction left unmatched. The chain's CDR3 is CASSSRGRSNGYTF. CDR3 in DNA: TGTGCCAGCTCGAGCAGGGGGCGGTCAAATGGCTACACCTTC.

Remarks on this clone: The junction departs from germline at one end; a sequencing error may be responsible. The chain has TRBV27 and TRBJ2-7; 8 bases match TRBD2. Germline V gene lookup returns CDR1 MNHEY and CDR2 SMNVEV (reference sequence). The length of the CDR3 is 14 residues. In DNA form, the CDR3 reads TGTGCCAGCAGTTTACGGGAGGGGTACTACGAGCAGCACTTC. Encoded protein: CASSLREGYYEQHF.

The chain uses TRBV2 and TRBJ2-5; 10 bases match TRBD1. V was pared by 9 bases and J by 5 bases, with 9 bases of the junction left unmatched. Per the germline V gene, CDR1 is SNHLY and CDR2 is FYNNEI. This CDR3 contains 14 residues. CDR3 sequence: CASLRDRGPETQYF. Written as DNA, the CDR3 is TGTGCCAGTTTACGGGACAGGGGTCCGGAGACCCAGTACTTC.

The CDR3 sequence: CASSRTGTAYNEQFF. CDR3 sequence (DNA): TGTGCCAGCAGCAGAACCGGGACAGCCTACAATGAGCAGTTCTTC. The chain is built from TRBV7-3 and TRBJ2-1, with 7 bases that match TRBD1. Germline CDR1 and CDR2: SGHTA and FQGTGA. Trimming cost V 5 bases and J 2 bases; bases outside gene matches: 6. This CDR3 contains 15 residues.

The rearrangement joins TRBV10-3 to TRBJ1-3; TRBD1 matches at 9 bases. J was trimmed by 7 bases and V by 2 bases; bases with no gene match: 6. Germline V gene sequence: CDR1 ENHRY, CDR2 SYGVKD. The CDR3 contains 15 residues. The CDR3: CAISEADGTGNTIYF. For the CDR3, the DNA is TGTGCCATCAGTGAGGCCGATGGGACAGGGAACACCATATATTTT.

J is TRBJ2-2 and V is TRBV7-3, with TRBD1 matching 8 bases. The germline V gene encodes CDR1 SGHTA and CDR2 FQGTGA. CDR3 length: 18 residues. J lost 7 bases, V lost 11 bases, and 24 bases had no gene match. CDR3 DNA sequence: TGTGCCGCCCACGGGGGCGTGGCAGGGGGCTTTTTGATCGGGGAGCTGTTTTTT. Residues: CAAHGGVAGGFLIGELFF.

Remarks on this clone: One junction end does not reproduce the germline sequence, and a read error may be involved. The chain carries TRBV7-7 and TRBJ2-1, with 8 bases matching TRBD2. The CDR3 runs 15 residues. Germline CDR1 is SSHAT and CDR2 is FNYEAQ (reference sequence). In nucleotides, the CDR3 is TGTGCTAGCAGCTTAGATAGCGGGACCCACGGTGAGCAGTTCTTC. This codes for CASSLDSGTHGEQFF.

The chain carries TRBV7-8 and TRBJ2-7, with a weak D call TRBD2 (5 bases). The V end lost 2 bases, the J end lost 3 bases, and 17 bases lay between the germline ends. CDR1 SGHVS and CDR2 FQNEAQ come from the germline V gene. This CDR3 is built from 16 residues. This CDR3 reads CASSLRSSRGFYEQYF. The DNA of the CDR3 is TGTGCCAGCAGCTTAAGGTCTAGCCGCGGTTTCTACGAGCAGTACTTC.

V usage is TRBV29-1 and J usage is TRBJ2-1; D may be TRBD1 (6 bases). V lost 5 bases to trimming and J lost 0 bases, with 14 bases between them. The CDR3 spans 15 residues. Looked up from germline, CDR1 is SQVTM and CDR2 is ANQGSEA. The CDR3 sequence: CSVTQGLSSYNEQFF. Here the CDR3 DNA reads TGCAGCGTTACACAGGGCCTGAGCTCCTACAATGAGCAGTTCTTC.

V gene TRBV30 combines with J gene TRBJ1-6; 7 bases agree with TRBD1. The germline gives CDR1 GTSNPN, CDR2 SVGIG (reference sequence). The CDR3 runs 15 residues. V was pared by 2 bases and J by 7 bases, with 8 bases of the junction left unmatched. The CDR3 bases are TGTGCCTGGAGTCTGACAGGGAGGCGGAATTCACCCCTCCACTTT. It translates to CAWSLTGRRNSPLHF.

V and J are TRBV7-2 and TRBJ2-3; 9 bases agree with TRBD2. The CDR3 consists of 13 residues. Germline values: CDR1 SGHTA, CDR2 FQGNSA. The V and J ends lost 5 bases and 6 bases, in that order; junction bases with no gene match: 3. The CDR3: CASSALAGDTQYF. The CDR3 nucleotides read TGTGCCAGCAGCGCCCTAGCGGGGGATACGCAGTATTTT.

The CDR3 nucleotides read TGTGCCAGCAGCCATCTACAGGGAATGAACACTGAAGCTTTCTTT. This gives the protein CASSHLQGMNTEAFF. The chain couples TRBV7-9 to TRBJ1-1; maybe TRBD1 (6 bases). From germline, CDR1 is SEHNR and CDR2 FQNEAQ (reference sequence). The CDR3 consists of 15 residues. V shed 5 bases and J shed 0 bases, with 13 bases lying between them.

A single count supports this clone. This chain uses TRBV28 with TRBJ1-1, with D unclear. The germline V gene has CDR1 MDHEN and CDR2 SYDVKM. This CDR3 spans 13 amino acids. V shed 2 bases and J shed 0 bases, with 4 bases lying between them. DNA of the CDR3: TGTGCCAGCAGTTTAATAGTGAACACTGAAGCTTTCTTT. Translated, it gives CASSLIVNTEAFF.

The chain has TRBV5-1 and TRBJ2-1; possible D gene TRBD1, 6 bases. The CDR3 sequence is 14 residues long. The germline V gene has CDR1 SGHRS and CDR2 YFSETQ. The V and J ends lost 5 bases and 7 bases respectively, with 16 bases between them. The CDR3 coding sequence is TGCGCCAGCAGGTCCAGGACAGAGGGGAATGAGCAGTTCTTC. Protein product: CASRSRTEGNEQFF.

The chain carries TRBV28 and TRBJ2-1, with 9 nucleotides matching TRBD2. Germline V gives CDR1 MDHEN, CDR2 SYDVKM. V trimming: 3 bases; J trimming: 2 bases; junction bases outside the gene matches: 5. The CDR3 is 16 amino acids. The CDR3 loop is CASSFRLAGTYNEQFF. The CDR3 nucleotides are TGTGCCAGCAGTTTTAGGCTAGCGGGAACCTACAATGAGCAGTTCTTC.

V and J are TRBV6-1 and TRBJ2-4, with 7 nucleotides matching TRBD1. CDR1 is MNHNS, CDR2 SASEGT, per germline. This CDR3 spans 13 amino acids. With V trimmed by 6 bases and J by 1 base, 0 bases remained unmatched. The CDR3 is CASRTGAKNIQYF. CDR3 nucleotides: TGTGCCAGCAGGACAGGGGCCAAAAACATTCAGTACTTC.